The TCR beta chain under discussion was sequenced for a study of tumor-infiltrating lymphocytes in primary liver carcinoma. The CDR3 runs to 15 residues. Germline V CDR1 and CDR2: MNHNS, SASEGT. Unsorted whole blood served as the source of blood RNA, and germline DNA was extracted as well. For this clonotype: This could be a read error, since a much larger clone is one nucleotide away.

From around 500 ng of total RNA, TCR beta-specific cDNA was reverse-transcribed using a constant-region primer. Three nested multiplex PCR rounds, a slightly modified ARM-PCR method, built the TCR beta libraries. Rounds one and two of PCR, each of roughly 11 cycles, were primed with TRBV1-TRBV30 forward primers and a C-beta reverse primer. A single record per CDR3 protein comes from TCRdb applying MiXCR to the multiplex PCR reads. This sample has hundreds of thousands of distinct CDR3 sequences, with approximately 60% found just once. This sequence joins TRBV6-1 and TRBJ2-7; 9 nucleotides align to TRBD1. Sequences were obtained from peripheral blood. This clonotype originated in a man between 35 and 55 years old with primary liver carcinoma and hepatitis B virus infection. The CDR3 protein is CGSSPTGQGAYEQYF. Here the CDR3 DNA reads TGTGGCAGCAGCCCAACGGGACAGGGCGCCTACGAGCAGTACTTC.